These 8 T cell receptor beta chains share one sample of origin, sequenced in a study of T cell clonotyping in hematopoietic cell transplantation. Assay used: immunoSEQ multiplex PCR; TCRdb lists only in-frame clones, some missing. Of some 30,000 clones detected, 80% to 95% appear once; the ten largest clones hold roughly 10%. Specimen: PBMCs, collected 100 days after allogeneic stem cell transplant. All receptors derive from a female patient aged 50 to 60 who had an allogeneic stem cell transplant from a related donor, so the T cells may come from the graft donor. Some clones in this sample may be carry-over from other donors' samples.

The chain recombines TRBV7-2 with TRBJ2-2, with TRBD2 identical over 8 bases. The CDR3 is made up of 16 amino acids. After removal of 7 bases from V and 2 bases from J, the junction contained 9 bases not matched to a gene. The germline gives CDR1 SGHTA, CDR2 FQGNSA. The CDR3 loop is CASTRGGGANTGELFF. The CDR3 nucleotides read TGTGCCAGCACCCGGGGGGGCGGAGCCAACACCGGGGAGCTGTTTTTT.

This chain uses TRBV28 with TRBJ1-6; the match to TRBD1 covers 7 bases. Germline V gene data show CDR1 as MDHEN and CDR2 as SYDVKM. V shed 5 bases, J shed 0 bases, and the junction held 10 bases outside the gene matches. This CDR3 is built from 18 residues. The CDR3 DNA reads TGTGCCAGCAGTCCCCGGGACAGATATTACTCCTATAATTCACCCCTCCACTTT. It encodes CASSPRDRYYSYNSPLHF.

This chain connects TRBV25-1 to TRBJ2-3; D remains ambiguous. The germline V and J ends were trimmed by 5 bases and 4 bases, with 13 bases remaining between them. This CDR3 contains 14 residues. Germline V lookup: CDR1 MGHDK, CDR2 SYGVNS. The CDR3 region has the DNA TGTGCCAGCAGTCTGACTGAGTCCGCAGATACGCAGTATTTT. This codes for CASSLTESADTQYF.

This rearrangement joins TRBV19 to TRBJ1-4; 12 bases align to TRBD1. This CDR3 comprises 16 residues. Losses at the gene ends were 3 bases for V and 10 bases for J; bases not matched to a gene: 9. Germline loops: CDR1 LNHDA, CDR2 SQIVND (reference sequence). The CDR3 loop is CASSIARGTGGGKLFF. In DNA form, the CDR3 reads TGTGCCAGTAGTATTGCGCGAGGGACAGGGGGCGGAAAACTGTTTTTT. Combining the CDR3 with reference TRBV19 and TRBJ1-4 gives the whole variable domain DGGITQSPKYLFRKEGQNVTLSCEQNLNHDAMYWYRQDPGQGLRLIYYSQIVNDFQKGDIAEGYSVSREKKESFPLTVTSAQKNPTAFYLCASSIARGTGGGKLFFGSGTQLSVL.

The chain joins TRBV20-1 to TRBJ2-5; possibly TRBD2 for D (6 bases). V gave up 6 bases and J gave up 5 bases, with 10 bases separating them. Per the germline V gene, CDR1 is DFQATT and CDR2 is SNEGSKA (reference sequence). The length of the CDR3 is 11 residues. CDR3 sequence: CSAGTAETQYF. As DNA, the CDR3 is TGCAGTGCGGGGACTGCGGAGACCCAGTACTTC.

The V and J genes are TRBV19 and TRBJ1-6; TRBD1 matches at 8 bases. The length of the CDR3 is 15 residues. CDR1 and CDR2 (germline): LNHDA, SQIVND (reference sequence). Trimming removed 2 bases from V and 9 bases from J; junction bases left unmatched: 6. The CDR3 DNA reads TGTGCCAGTAGTATACAAGGGACAGGTACTTCACCCCTCCACTTT. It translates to CASSIQGTGTSPLHF.

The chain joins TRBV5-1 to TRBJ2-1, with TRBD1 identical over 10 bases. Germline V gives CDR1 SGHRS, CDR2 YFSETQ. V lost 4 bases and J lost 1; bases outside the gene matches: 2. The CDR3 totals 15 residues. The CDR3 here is CASSPGQGSYNEQFF. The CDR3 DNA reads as TGCGCCAGCAGCCCGGGACAGGGGTCCTACAATGAGCAGTTCTTC.

The CDR3 DNA is TGTGCCAGTAGCCTTGGACAGCACCTCAACTATGGCTACACCTTC. This gives the protein CASSLGQHLNYGYTF. The chain joins TRBV19 to TRBJ1-2; tentatively, D is TRBD1 (6 bases). CDR3 length: 15 residues. V gave up 6 bases and J gave up 2 bases, with 16 bases separating them. Germline V gene sequence: CDR1 LNHDA, CDR2 SQIVND (reference sequence).